The clone carrying this T cell receptor beta chain was counted only a few times. This entry belongs to a study of T cell responses to AZD1222 COVID-19 vaccine. Measured with immunoSEQ multiplex PCR; TCRdb has only the in-frame clones, and not every one. Counted here are some 150,000 clones, 80% to 90% occurring once; the ten biggest clones make up 5% to 6%. The sample consisted of peripheral blood, taken on day 0 of MenACWY control vaccination. This receptor was taken from an adult in good health.

As DNA, the CDR3 is TGTGCCAGCCGGGACTACCGCTATGAGCAGTTCTTC. The encoded protein is CASRDYRYEQFF. The chain couples TRBV27 to TRBJ2-1, with TRBD2 identical over 7 bases. CDR1 and CDR2 from the germline V gene are MNHEY and SMNVEV (reference sequence). V shed 8 bases, J shed 8 bases, and the junction held 6 bases outside the gene matches. The CDR3 consists of 12 residues.